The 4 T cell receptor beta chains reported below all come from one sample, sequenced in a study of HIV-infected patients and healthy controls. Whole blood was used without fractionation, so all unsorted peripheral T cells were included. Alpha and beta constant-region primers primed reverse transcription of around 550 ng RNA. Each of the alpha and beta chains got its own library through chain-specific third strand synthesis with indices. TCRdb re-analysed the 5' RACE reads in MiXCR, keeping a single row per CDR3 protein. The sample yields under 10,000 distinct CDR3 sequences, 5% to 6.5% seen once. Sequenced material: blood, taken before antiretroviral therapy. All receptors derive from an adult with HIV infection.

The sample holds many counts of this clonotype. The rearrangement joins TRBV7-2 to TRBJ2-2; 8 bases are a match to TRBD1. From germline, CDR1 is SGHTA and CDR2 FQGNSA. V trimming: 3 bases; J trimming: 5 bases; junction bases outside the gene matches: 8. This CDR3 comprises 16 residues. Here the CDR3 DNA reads TGTGCCAGCAGCTTCACAGGGGGGATAAGAACCGGGGAGCTGTTTTTT. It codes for CASSFTGGIRTGELFF. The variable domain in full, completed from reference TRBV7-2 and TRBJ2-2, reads GAGVSQSPSNKVTEKGKDVELRCDPISGHTALYWYRQSLGQGLEFLIYFQGNSAPDKSGLPSDRFSAERTGGSVSTLTIQRTQQEDSAVYLCASSFTGGIRTGELFFGEGSRLTVL.

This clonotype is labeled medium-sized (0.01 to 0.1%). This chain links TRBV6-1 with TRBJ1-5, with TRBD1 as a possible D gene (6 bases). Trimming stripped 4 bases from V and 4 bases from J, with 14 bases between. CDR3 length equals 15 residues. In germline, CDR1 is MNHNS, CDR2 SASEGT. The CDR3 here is CASSGAQGYNQPQHF. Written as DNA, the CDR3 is TGTGCCAGCAGTGGAGCCCAGGGGTATAATCAGCCCCAGCATTTT.

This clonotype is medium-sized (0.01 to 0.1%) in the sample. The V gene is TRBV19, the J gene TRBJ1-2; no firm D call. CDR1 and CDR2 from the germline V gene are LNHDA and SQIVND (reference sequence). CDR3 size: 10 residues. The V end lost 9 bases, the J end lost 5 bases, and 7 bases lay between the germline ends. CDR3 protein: CASRRYGYTF. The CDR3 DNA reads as TGTGCCAGCCGGCGGTATGGCTACACCTTC.

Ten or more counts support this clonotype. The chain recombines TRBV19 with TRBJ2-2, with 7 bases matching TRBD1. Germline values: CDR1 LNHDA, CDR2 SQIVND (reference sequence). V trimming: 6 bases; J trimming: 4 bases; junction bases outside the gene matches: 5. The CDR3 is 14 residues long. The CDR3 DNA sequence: TGTGCCAGTAGCCTTACAGGGGTCACCGGGGAGCTGTTTTTT. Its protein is CASSLTGVTGELFF.